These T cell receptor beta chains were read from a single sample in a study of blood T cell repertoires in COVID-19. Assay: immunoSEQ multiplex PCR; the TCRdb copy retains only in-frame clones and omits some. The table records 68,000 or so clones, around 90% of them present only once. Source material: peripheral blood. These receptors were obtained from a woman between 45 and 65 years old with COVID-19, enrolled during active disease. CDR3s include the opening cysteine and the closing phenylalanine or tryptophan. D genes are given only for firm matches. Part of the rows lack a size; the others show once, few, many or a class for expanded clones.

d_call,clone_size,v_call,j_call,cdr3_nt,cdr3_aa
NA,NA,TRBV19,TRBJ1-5,TGTGCCAGTAGTATGACTTCTAATAATCAGCCCCAGCATTTT,CASSMTSNNQPQHF
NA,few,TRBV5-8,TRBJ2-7,TGTGCCAGCAGCTTAAACAGTTTAGGCGAGCAGTACTTC,CASSLNSLGEQYF
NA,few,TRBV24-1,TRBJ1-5,TGTGCCACCAGTGATTTATCCGGGGATCAGCCCCAGCATTTT,CATSDLSGDQPQHF
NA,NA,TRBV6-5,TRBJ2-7,TGTGCCAGCAGCATCAACTACGAGCAGTACTTC,CASSINYEQYF
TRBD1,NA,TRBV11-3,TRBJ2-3,TGTGCCAGCTCCGGGACAGGGGCCACCCCAGATACGCAGTATTTT,CASSGTGATPDTQYF
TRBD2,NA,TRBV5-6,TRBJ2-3,TGTGCCAGCAGCCGCGGGAGGGACACAGATACGCAGTATTTT,CASSRGRDTDTQYF
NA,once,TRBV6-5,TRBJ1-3,TGTGCCAGCAGTACGGCGGGAGCGGCTGGAAACACCATATATTTT,CASSTAGAAGNTIYF
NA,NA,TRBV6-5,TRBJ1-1,TGTGCCAGCGGGGACTGGTCCGAAGCTTTCTTT,CASGDWSEAFF
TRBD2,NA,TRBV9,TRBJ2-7,TGTGCCAGCAGCGTCCTCGGGACTAGCGGTTACGAGCAGTACTTC,CASSVLGTSGYEQYF
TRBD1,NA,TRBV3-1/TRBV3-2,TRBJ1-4,TGTGCCAGCAGCCAGTCACAGGGGCGAGTCGAAAAACTGTTTTTT,CASSQSQGRVEKLFF
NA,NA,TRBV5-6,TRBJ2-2,TGTGCCAGCAGCATGCGGAGCACCGGGGAGCTGTTTTTT,CASSMRSTGELFF
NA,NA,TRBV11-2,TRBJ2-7,TGTGCCAGCAGCCCCCTCCGGGACTCCCCACGGGAGCAGTACTTC,CASSPLRDSPREQYF
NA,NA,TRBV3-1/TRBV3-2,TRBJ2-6,TGTGCCAGCAGCCATTGGGGCGGGGCCAACGTCCTGACTTTC,CASSHWGGANVLTF
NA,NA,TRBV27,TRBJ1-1,TGTGCCAGCAGAGACCGGCCCGGAGTGTTGACTGAAGCTTTCTTT,CASRDRPGVLTEAFF
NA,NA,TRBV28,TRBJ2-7,TGTGCCAGCAGTTTATTCCAGTACGAGCAGTACTTC,CASSLFQYEQYF
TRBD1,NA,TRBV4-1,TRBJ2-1,TGCGCCAGCAGCAACACATACCGGGACAGCTCCTACAATGAGCAGTTCTTC,CASSNTYRDSSYNEQFF
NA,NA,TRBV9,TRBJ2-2,TGTGCCAGCAGCATTACGGGAGCCGGGGAGCTGTTTTTT,CASSITGAGELFF
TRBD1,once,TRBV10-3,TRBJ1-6,TGTGCCATCAGGGGGGACAGCTCCTATAATTCACCCCTCCACTTT,CAIRGDSSYNSPLHF
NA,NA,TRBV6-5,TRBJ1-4,TGTGCCAGCAGTTTAGGGAACAGGATTAATGAAAAACTGTTTTTT,CASSLGNRINEKLFF
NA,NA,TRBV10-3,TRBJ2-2,TGTGCCATCTCGGCGGAGGGGGAGCTGTTTTTT,CAISAEGELFF
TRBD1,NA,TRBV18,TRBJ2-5,TGTGCCAGCTCATCCGGACAGGTAGAGACCCAGTACTTC,CASSSGQVETQYF
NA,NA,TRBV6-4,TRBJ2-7,TGTGCCAGCCCCTTTGTGGCCGCCTGCTCCTACGAGCAGTACTTC,CASPFVAACSYEQYF
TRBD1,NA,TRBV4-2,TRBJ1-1,TGTGCCAGCAGCTCGAATCCGGGACAGGGGGATGTTGAAGCTTTCTTT,CASSSNPGQGDVEAFF
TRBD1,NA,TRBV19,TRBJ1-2,TGTGCCAGTCGGGGACAGGGGGTTCGTGGCTACACCTTC,CASRGQGVRGYTF
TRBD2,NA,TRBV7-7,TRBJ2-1,TGTGCTAGCAGCTTAGCGGGGCTAGCGGCGGGAAATGAGCAGTTCTTC,CASSLAGLAAGNEQFF
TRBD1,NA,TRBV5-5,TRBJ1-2,TGTGCCAGCAGCCTAGGACAGGCTAACTATGGCTACACCTTC,CASSLGQANYGYTF
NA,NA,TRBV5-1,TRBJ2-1,TGCGCCAGCAGCTCGAGCAACAATGAGCAGTTCTTC,CASSSSNNEQFF
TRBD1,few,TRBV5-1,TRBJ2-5,TGCGCCAGCAGCTCCGCCGCGACAGGGGTGGAGACCCAGTACTTC,CASSSAATGVETQYF